This T cell receptor beta chain derives from a study of T cell responses to AZD1222 COVID-19 vaccine. CDR3 length equals 12 residues. The V end lost 2 bases, the J end lost 3 bases, and 8 bases lay between the germline ends. Germline V CDR1 and CDR2: GTSNPN, SVGIG (reference sequence). The method was immunoSEQ multiplex PCR; TCRdb's version includes in-frame clones alone and lacks a portion of them. The data show 95,000 to 150,000 clones, approximately 85% seen once. This chain uses TRBV30 with TRBJ2-7; D not resolved. The TCR sequence derives from an adult in good health. The sequenced sample was peripheral blood, obtained on day 0 of AZD1222 vaccination. CDR3: CAWSRGGYEQYF. In DNA form, the CDR3 reads TGTGCCTGGAGTCGCGGTGGCTACGAGCAGTACTTC.